This entry describes one T cell receptor (beta chain). The method was immunoSEQ multiplex PCR; TCRdb's version includes in-frame clones alone and lacks a portion of them. Here the sample spans about 57,000 clones, around 90% being singletons. These data belong to a study of T cell changes during pregnancy in multiple sclerosis. Germline CDR1 is MNHEY and CDR2 is SVGAGI. V was trimmed by 4 bases and J by 8 bases, leaving 17 bases between them. The CDR3 covers 14 residues. The clonotype was recovered from a female donor in good health, enrolled as a control in a pregnancy study. V usage is TRBV6-5 and J usage is TRBJ1-2, with D possibly being TRBD1 (5 bases). The sequences come from peripheral blood, collected after pregnancy. The CDR3 loop reads CASSSGRGYRGYTF. The CDR3 nucleotides are TGTGCCAGCAGTTCTGGGAGGGGCTATCGGGGCTACACCTTC.